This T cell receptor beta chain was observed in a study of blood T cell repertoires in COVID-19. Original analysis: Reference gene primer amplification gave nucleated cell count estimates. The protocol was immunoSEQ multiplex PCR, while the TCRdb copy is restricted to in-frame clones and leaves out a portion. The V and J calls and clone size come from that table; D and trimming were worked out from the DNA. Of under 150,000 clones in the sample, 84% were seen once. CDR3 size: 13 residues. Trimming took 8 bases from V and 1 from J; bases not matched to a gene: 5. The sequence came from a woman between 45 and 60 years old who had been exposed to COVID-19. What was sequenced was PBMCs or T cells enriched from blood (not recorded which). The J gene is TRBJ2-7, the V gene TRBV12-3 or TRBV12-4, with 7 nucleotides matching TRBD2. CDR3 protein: CASDGGGSYEQYF. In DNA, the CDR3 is TGTGCCAGCGATGGGGGGGGGTCCTACGAGCAGTACTTC.